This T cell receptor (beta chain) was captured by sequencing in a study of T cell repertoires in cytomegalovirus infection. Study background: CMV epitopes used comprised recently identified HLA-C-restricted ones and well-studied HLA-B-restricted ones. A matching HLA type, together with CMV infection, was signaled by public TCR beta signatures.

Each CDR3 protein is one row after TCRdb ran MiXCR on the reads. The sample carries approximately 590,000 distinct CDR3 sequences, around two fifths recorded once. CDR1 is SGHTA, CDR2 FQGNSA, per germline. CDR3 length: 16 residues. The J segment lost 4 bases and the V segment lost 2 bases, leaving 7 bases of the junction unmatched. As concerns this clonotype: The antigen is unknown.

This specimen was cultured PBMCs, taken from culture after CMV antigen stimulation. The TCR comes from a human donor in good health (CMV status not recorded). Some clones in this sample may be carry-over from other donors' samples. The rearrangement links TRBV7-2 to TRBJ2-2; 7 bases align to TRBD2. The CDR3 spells CASSLKALATTGELFF. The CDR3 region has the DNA TGTGCCAGCAGCTTAAAAGCACTAGCGACCACCGGGGAGCTGTTTTTT.